The 20 T cell receptor beta chains given below trace back to one sample, sequenced in a study of identical twins. Via MiXCR, TCRdb re-called the 5' RACE reads, giving one row per CDR3 protein. The repertoire holds hundreds of thousands of distinct CDR3 sequences, with roughly 10% as singletons. This same sample was also part of a study on yellow fever vaccine responses in identical twins.

The sequencing sample was made of CD8+ T cells sorted from blood. These receptors were obtained from a woman younger than 30 in good health.

This chain links TRBV9 with TRBJ2-7; 7 bases align to TRBD2. V gave up 0 bases and J gave up 6 bases; unmatched junction bases: 6. This CDR3 region has 14 residues. The V gene's germline CDR1 is SGDLS and CDR2 YYNGEE. This chain's CDR3 is CASSVGGRAAEQYF. CDR3 bases: TGTGCCAGCAGCGTAGGAGGGAGGGCGGCCGAGCAGTACTTC.

In this sample, this clonotype turned up a few times. CDR3 residues: CASSPFGVRVYNEQFF. In DNA form, the CDR3 reads TGTGCCAGCAGCCCTTTCGGAGTGAGAGTCTACAATGAGCAGTTCTTC. The chain uses TRBV7-3 and TRBJ2-1, with D unclear. CDR3 length equals 16 residues. V was pared by 5 bases and J by 3 bases, with 17 bases between. Germline V gene lookup returns CDR1 SGHTA and CDR2 FQGTGA.

This clonotype has ten or more counts. The V and J genes are TRBV20-1 and TRBJ2-1; D gene unclear. The CDR3 runs 15 residues. Germline CDR1 reads DFQATT; CDR2 reads SNEGSKA (reference sequence). Deletions cut 3 bases from V and 0 bases from J, with 12 bases between. CDR3 loop: CSASTYETSYNEQFF. The CDR3 DNA sequence: TGCAGTGCTAGTACATACGAAACCTCCTACAATGAGCAGTTCTTC.

V is TRBV11-1 and J is TRBJ2-3; D not resolved. V was pared by 8 bases and J by 0 bases, with 24 bases between. Germline CDR1 is SGHAT and CDR2 is FQDESV (reference sequence). This CDR3 is 18 amino acids long. The CDR3 region is CASGEIGSGAGSTDTQYF. For the CDR3, the DNA is TGTGCCAGCGGAGAAATTGGCTCGGGTGCAGGCAGCACAGATACGCAGTATTTT. Full variable domain (outside the CDR3, taken from reference TRBV11-1 and TRBJ2-3): EAEVAQSPRYKITEKSQAVAFWCDPISGHATLYWYRQILGQGPELLVQFQDESVVDDSQLPKDRFSAERLKGVDSTLKIQPAELGDSAMYLCASGEIGSGAGSTDTQYFGPGTRLTVL.

This clonotype was seen at least ten times. The chain couples TRBV11-2 to TRBJ2-1; D may be TRBD1 (5 bases). Germline CDR1 is SGHAT and CDR2 is FQNNGV. V shed 2 bases and J shed 2 bases, with 13 bases lying between them. The CDR3 sequence is 16 residues long. For the CDR3, the DNA is TGTGCCAGCAGCTTAACTATCGCAGGGCCCTACAATGAGCAGTTCTTC. Encoded protein: CASSLTIAGPYNEQFF.

This clonotype was counted only a few times. V is TRBV6-1 and J is TRBJ1-3; no clear D gene. Looked up from germline, CDR1 is MNHNS and CDR2 is SASEGT. This CDR3 comprises 13 residues. Trimming cost V 6 bases and J 4 bases, with 10 bases left between them. The CDR3 bases are TGTGCCAGCAGCTCCATCGGGGGAAACACCATATATTTT. Amino acid sequence: CASSSIGGNTIYF.

This chain uses TRBV4-3 with TRBJ2-7; D ambiguous. Germline V gene sequence: CDR1 LGHNA, CDR2 YSLEER. CDR3 length: 14 amino acids. The V end was cut by 1 base, the J end by 4 bases, with 11 bases between. The CDR3 here is CASSQGLGPYEQYF. The CDR3 DNA reads as TGCGCCAGCAGCCAAGGTCTCGGGCCATACGAGCAGTACTTC.

This clonotype was seen at least ten times. For the CDR3, the DNA is TGTGCCAGCAGCCCCCCTGGGGCCAACGTCCTGACTTTC. Encoded protein: CASSPPGANVLTF. V gene TRBV7-9 combines with J gene TRBJ2-6; D unresolved. The CDR3 is 13 residues long. The germline CDR1 and CDR2 sequences are SEHNR and FQNEAQ (reference sequence). V was trimmed by 5 bases and J by 2 bases, leaving 4 bases between them. Using reference TRBV7-9 and TRBJ2-6 for the parts outside the CDR3, the full variable domain is DTGVSQNPRHKITKRGQNVTFRCDPISEHNRLYWYRQTLGQGPEFLTYFQNEAQLEKSRLLSDRFSAERPKGSFSTLEIQRTEQGDSAMYLCASSPPGANVLTFGAGSRLTVL.

This chain links TRBV15 with TRBJ2-5, with unresolved D. Trimming stripped 6 bases from V and 1 base from J, with 9 bases between. CDR1 and CDR2 (germline): LNHNV, YYDKDF (reference sequence). The CDR3 runs 13 residues. The CDR3 DNA follows: TGTGCCACCAGTCCCCCAGGCCAAGAGACCCAGTACTTC. This encodes CATSPPGQETQYF.

This clonotype has more than one count but fewer than ten. The V and J genes are TRBV9 and TRBJ2-1; 9 nucleotides agree with TRBD1. V was pared by 6 bases and J by 5 bases, with 9 bases of the junction left unmatched. This CDR3 comprises 15 residues. Looked up from germline, CDR1 is SGDLS and CDR2 is YYNGEE. CDR3 nucleotide sequence: TGTGCCAGCAAAGCTGGGACAGGGTCTCACAATGAGCAGTTCTTC. It is translated as CASKAGTGSHNEQFF.

This clonotype showed up just a few times. This chain links TRBV4-3 with TRBJ2-7; tentatively, D is TRBD1 or TRBD2 (7 bases each). This CDR3 is built from 15 residues. V was trimmed by 2 bases and J by 1 base, leaving 12 bases between them. Germline V gene lookup returns CDR1 LGHNA and CDR2 YSLEER. This chain's CDR3 is CASSQRQGGSYEQYF. CDR3 nucleotides: TGCGCCAGCAGCCAACGACAGGGAGGGTCCTACGAGCAGTACTTC.

This chain joins TRBV5-5 and TRBJ1-5; 9 positions agree with TRBD1. The germline CDR1 and CDR2 sequences are SGHKS and YYEKEE (reference sequence). After removal of 5 bases from V and 3 bases from J, the junction contained 6 bases not matched to a gene. The CDR3 totals 15 residues. The CDR3 region is CASRRWTGDNQPQHF. CDR3 nucleotide sequence: TGTGCCAGCAGGCGCTGGACAGGGGACAATCAGCCCCAGCATTTT.

The CDR3 protein is CASSPLGGHTTPYEQYF. As DNA, the CDR3 is TGTGCCAGCTCACCTTTAGGGGGACACACCACTCCCTACGAGCAGTACTTC. The chain recombines TRBV18 with TRBJ2-7; weak D call: TRBD1 (6 bases). This CDR3 comprises 17 residues. Per germline, CDR1 KGHSH and CDR2 LQKENI. Between the trimmed V and J ends, which lost 3 bases and 2 bases, there was a span of 20 bases.

V usage is TRBV27 and J usage is TRBJ2-3, with unresolved D. The germline V and J ends were trimmed by 6 bases and 2 bases, with 12 bases remaining between them. Germline V CDR1 and CDR2: MNHEY, SMNVEV (reference sequence). The CDR3 runs 14 residues. The CDR3: CASSSLLDTDTQYF. The CDR3 DNA follows: TGTGCCAGCAGCTCGCTTTTGGACACAGATACGCAGTATTTT.

The J gene is TRBJ2-7, the V gene TRBV20-1, with unresolved D. CDR3 length: 15 residues. Trimming cost V 3 bases and J 2 bases, with 17 bases left between them. Germline CDR1 DFQATT, CDR2 SNEGSKA (reference sequence). The CDR3 here is CSASPRGEMPYEQYF. The CDR3 DNA reads as TGCAGTGCTAGTCCCCGCGGCGAGATGCCCTACGAGCAGTACTTC.

This clonotype was seen many times. V and J are TRBV7-9 and TRBJ1-1; D unclear. CDR3 length equals 14 residues. Between the trimmed V and J ends, which lost 5 bases and 0 bases, there was a span of 10 bases. CDR1 is SEHNR, CDR2 FQNEAQ, per germline (reference sequence). CDR3 sequence reads: CASSLDGLNTEAFF. The CDR3 DNA reads as TGTGCCAGCAGCCTCGACGGATTGAACACTGAAGCTTTCTTT.

This clonotype has a count of ten or more. The V call is TRBV4-3, the J call TRBJ2-1, with D maybe TRBD2 (6 bases). Trimming pared 2 bases from V and 7 bases from J, leaving 12 bases between. CDR1 and CDR2 (germline): LGHNA, YSLEER. This CDR3 spans 14 amino acids. The chain's CDR3 is CASSQREVNNEQFF. The CDR3 DNA is TGCGCCAGCAGCCAAAGGGAGGTGAATAATGAGCAGTTCTTC.

This clonotype has a handful of counts. The chain joins TRBV7-9 to TRBJ2-3; 11 positions match TRBD1. CDR1 SEHNR and CDR2 FQNEAQ come from the germline V gene (reference sequence). The CDR3 contains 17 residues. The J segment lost 4 bases and the V segment lost 5 bases, leaving 11 bases of the junction unmatched. CDR3 in DNA: TGTGCCAGCAGCAGACGTCCGGGACAGGGGGGCCCAGATACGCAGTATTTT. It translates to CASSRRPGQGGPDTQYF.

This clonotype was picked up many times. The CDR3, as DNA: TGTGCCAGCAGCTCCCAGGGACAGGTTGGATCACCCCTCCACTTT. Amino acids: CASSSQGQVGSPLHF. The chain is built from TRBV7-9 and TRBJ1-6; TRBD1 aligns across 8 bases. This CDR3 has 15 residues. V shed 4 bases, J shed 10 bases, and the junction held 9 bases outside the gene matches. Germline V gene data show CDR1 as SEHNR and CDR2 as FQNEAQ (reference sequence).

This clonotype turned up a few times. The chain links TRBV7-9 to TRBJ2-1; D is perhaps TRBD1 or TRBD2 (6 bases each). The CDR3 sequence is 17 residues long. Germline V gene data show CDR1 as SEHNR and CDR2 as FQNEAQ (reference sequence). V was clipped by 2 bases and J by 2 bases, with 16 bases between them. The chain's CDR3 is CASSLRGEDSPYNEQFF. DNA for the CDR3: TGTGCCAGCAGCTTAAGAGGGGAGGACAGTCCCTACAATGAGCAGTTCTTC.